This TCR beta chain was captured in a study of cytomegalovirus exposure and HLA in healthy donors. Study context: Among the approximately 400 genotyped donors, around 85% were placed in the Caucasian-associated ancestry cluster. Whole-study findings and limits: The dataset shows that most TCR sequences were rare, while some public TCRs occurred in many donors. A likely sequencing artifact accounted for one observed cluster of highly shared sequence variants.

As to this clone: Its target is unknown.

All the people who gave samples were healthy bone marrow donors. Looked up from germline, CDR1 is SNHLY and CDR2 is FYNNEI. V gave up 4 bases and J gave up 2 bases; unmatched junction bases: 3. There are 15 residues in the CDR3. The PCR made use of 60 Vbeta and 13 Jbeta primers. The method was immunoSEQ multiplex PCR; TCRdb's version includes in-frame clones alone and lacks a portion of them. The sample shows approximately 170,000 clones, 80% of them seen only once. V is TRBV2 and J is TRBJ2-7, with 12 bases identical to TRBD1. Sequences were obtained from PBMCs. This receptor was taken from a human donor in good health. This chain's CDR3 is CASSAGTGGPYEQYF. DNA of the CDR3: TGTGCCAGCAGTGCCGGGACAGGGGGCCCCTACGAGCAGTACTTC.